Listed here are 22 T cell receptor beta chains from one sample, sequenced in a study of shared clonotypes between healthy human individuals. TCRdb's table, derived via immunoSEQ multiplex PCR, lists solely in-frame clones and lacks some. In the table there are under 1 million clones, around 93% of which are singletons. CD45RO-negative, CCR7-selected cells formed the naive CD8 fraction, which excluded terminally differentiated effector memory CD45RA+ cells. Sequencing input: naive CD8+ T cells sorted from blood. Every receptor here comes from a man aged 25-40 years in good health.

V gene TRBV19 combines with J gene TRBJ2-7; D is unclear. V lost 5 bases to trimming and J lost 3 bases, with 8 bases between them. The CDR3 covers 12 residues. Germline V gene lookup returns CDR1 LNHDA and CDR2 SQIVND (reference sequence). The CDR3 DNA sequence: TGTGCCAGTAGTGCCGAGAACTACGAGCAGTACTTC. Amino acids: CASSAENYEQYF.

CDR3 DNA sequence: TGTGCCAGCAGTGGAGCGGGAGCCGAGCAGTACTTC. Protein product: CASSGAGAEQYF. The chain has TRBV27 and TRBJ2-7; 8 bases align to TRBD2. With V trimmed by 5 bases and J by 6 bases, 3 bases remained unmatched. The CDR3 is 12 residues long. The V gene's germline CDR1 is MNHEY and CDR2 SMNVEV (reference sequence).

The chain carries TRBV29-1 and TRBJ1-2; D possibly corresponds to TRBD1 (5 bases). V was shortened by 6 bases and J by 5 bases, with 13 bases between the two germline ends. This CDR3 region has 12 residues. Germline V gives CDR1 SQVTM, CDR2 ANQGSEA. The CDR3 DNA follows: TGCAGCGTCGGGACTCAGGAGTATGGCTACACCTTC. This translates into CSVGTQEYGYTF. The whole variable domain, remainder taken from reference TRBV29-1 and TRBJ1-2, is SAVISQKPSRDICQRGTSLTIQCQVDSQVTMMFWYRQQPGQSLTLIATANQGSEATYESGFVIDKFPISRPNLTFSTLTVSNMSPEDSSIYLCSVGTQEYGYTFGSGTRLTVV.

This rearrangement joins TRBV7-9 to TRBJ1-4; possibly TRBD1 for D (5 bases). Germline V gene data show CDR1 as SEHNR and CDR2 as FQNEAQ (reference sequence). Trimming left V 5 bases short and J 8 bases short, with 18 bases between. The CDR3 runs to 15 residues. In DNA form, the CDR3 reads TGTGCCAGCAGCACCGCAGGGTATGGCAACGAAAAACTGTTTTTT. The encoded protein is CASSTAGYGNEKLFF.

The chain carries TRBV11-3 and TRBJ2-1, with 8 bases lining up with TRBD1. The trim removed 4 bases at V and 6 bases at J, leaving 8 bases unmatched. The length of the CDR3 is 15 residues. Germline values: CDR1 SGHNT, CDR2 YENEEA. The CDR3 region has the DNA TGTGCCAGCAGCTCGCGGACAGGGTCGGTCAATGAGCAGTTCTTC. Amino acids: CASSSRTGSVNEQFF.

This chain joins TRBV27 and TRBJ2-3, with TRBD2 as a possible D gene (7 bases). Between the trimmed V and J ends, which lost 5 bases and 3 bases, there was a span of 18 bases. Germline values: CDR1 MNHEY, CDR2 SMNVEV (reference sequence). This CDR3 is built from 16 residues. DNA of the CDR3: TGTGCCAGCAGTCTTCTTCGGACAGCGGGAACAGATACGCAGTATTTT. This sequence encodes CASSLLRTAGTDTQYF.

This sequence joins TRBV28 and TRBJ2-7; tentative D call: TRBD2 (7 bases). The CDR3 length is 14 residues. The germline V gene has CDR1 MDHEN and CDR2 SYDVKM. Trimming cost V 3 bases and J 3 bases, with 12 bases left between them. CDR3 sequence (DNA): TGTGCCAGCAGTTTTAGGGGGGGGAGCTACGAGCAGTACTTC. Translation gives CASSFRGGSYEQYF.

V gene TRBV9 combines with J gene TRBJ2-2, with 7 bases fitting TRBD1. Looked up from germline, CDR1 is SGDLS and CDR2 is YYNGEE. Unmatched junction bases numbered 9, after V lost 0 bases and J lost 4 bases. The CDR3 covers 17 residues. The CDR3 DNA follows: TGTGCCAGCAGCGTAGACAGGGGTGTGGTAGGCACCGGGGAGCTGTTTTTT. Protein product: CASSVDRGVVGTGELFF.

The chain links TRBV2 to TRBJ1-2; TRBD1 matches at 7 bases. This CDR3 is 13 amino acids long. Germline CDR1 reads SNHLY; CDR2 reads FYNNEI. V shed 6 bases, J shed 4 bases, and the junction held 5 bases outside the gene matches. This CDR3 reads CASRDRKPYGYTF. The CDR3, as DNA: TGTGCCAGCAGGGACAGGAAACCCTATGGCTACACCTTC.

This chain links TRBV7-9 with TRBJ2-5, with D possibly being TRBD1 (6 bases). Germline CDR1 and CDR2: SEHNR and FQNEAQ (reference sequence). The CDR3 is made up of 16 amino acids. The V end lost 5 bases, the J end lost 3 bases, and 19 bases lay between the germline ends. The CDR3 DNA reads as TGTGCCAGCAGCCACCCTAACGACAGGCCAAAAGAGACCCAGTACTTC. This sequence encodes CASSHPNDRPKETQYF.

This rearrangement joins TRBV11-2 to TRBJ2-1, with TRBD1 matching 9 bases. V was clipped by 4 bases and J by 12 bases; unmatched bases: 10. The CDR3 has 14 amino acids. Germline CDR1 and CDR2: SGHAT and FQNNGV. CDR3 region: CASSSMGGQGGQFF. DNA for the CDR3: TGTGCCAGCAGCTCCATGGGGGGACAGGGAGGGCAGTTCTTC.

V gene TRBV5-8 combines with J gene TRBJ2-1; possibly TRBD2 for D (6 bases). V was pared by 4 bases and J by 2 bases, with 16 bases between. The CDR3 covers 16 residues. In germline, CDR1 is SGHTS, CDR2 YDEGEE. The CDR3 DNA is TGTGCCAGCAGCCGGGAACCTAGCGCAGCCTACAATGAGCAGTTCTTC. This gives the protein CASSREPSAAYNEQFF.

The chain links TRBV15 to TRBJ2-3; TRBD2 matches at 8 bases. The V segment lost 0 bases and the J segment 1 base; nucleotides outside the gene matches: 9. The CDR3 is 18 residues long. Germline CDR1 and CDR2: LNHNV and YYDKDF (reference sequence). This chain's CDR3 is CATSRETFTGGRTDTQYF. The CDR3 bases are TGTGCCACCAGCAGAGAGACTTTTACGGGAGGGCGCACAGATACGCAGTATTTT.

The rearrangement uses TRBV4-3 and TRBJ2-6; 7 bases fit TRBD1. The CDR3 is 20 residues long. The trim removed 3 bases at V and 0 bases at J, leaving 14 bases unmatched. From germline, CDR1 is LGHNA and CDR2 YSLEER. The CDR3 nucleotides are TGCGCCAGCAGCCAGGGATCCGGGACAGCCACTCGCTCTGGGGCCAACGTCCTGACTTTC. It codes for CASSQGSGTATRSGANVLTF.

The gene calls are TRBV28 and TRBJ2-7; 8 positions agree with TRBD2. The ends lost 3 bases at V and 3 bases at J; junction bases unmatched: 4. The CDR3 consists of 14 residues. Germline CDR1 and CDR2: MDHEN and SYDVKM. The CDR3 sequence: CASSFGTSGYEQYF. Here the CDR3 DNA reads TGTGCCAGCAGTTTTGGTACTAGCGGCTACGAGCAGTACTTC.

The chain carries TRBV19 and TRBJ1-5, with 8 nucleotides matching TRBD1. CDR3 size: 13 residues. Trimming cost V 3 bases and J 7 bases; bases outside gene matches: 2. The V gene's germline CDR1 is LNHDA and CDR2 SQIVND (reference sequence). CDR3 amino acids: CASSMGTGQPQHF. As DNA, the CDR3 is TGTGCCAGTAGTATGGGGACAGGCCAGCCCCAGCATTTT.

V gene TRBV15 combines with J gene TRBJ2-6; D may be TRBD1 or TRBD2 (5 bases each). CDR3 length equals 22 residues. In germline, CDR1 is LNHNV, CDR2 YYDKDF (reference sequence). The germline V and J ends were trimmed by 2 bases and 0 bases, with 26 bases remaining between them. This chain's CDR3 is CATSRYRTPRDLIISGANVLTF. The DNA of the CDR3 is TGTGCCACCAGCAGATACAGAACCCCCAGGGACCTCATTATCTCTGGGGCCAACGTCCTGACTTTC.

The genes are TRBV27 and TRBJ2-7; TRBD2 might be the D (5 bases). V was shortened by 0 bases and J by 9 bases, with 15 bases between the two germline ends. The germline gives CDR1 MNHEY, CDR2 SMNVEV (reference sequence). This CDR3 region has 14 residues. For the CDR3, the DNA is TGTGCCAGCAGTTTATCGAGGGAGACACGTAGGCAGTACTTC. It is translated as CASSLSRETRRQYF.

Comment on this clone: One end of the junction is discordant with germline, which a read error may explain. V is TRBV7-7 and J is TRBJ2-1, with TRBD2 as a possible D gene (6 bases). Looked up from germline, CDR1 is SSHAT and CDR2 is FNYEAQ (reference sequence). CDR3 length: 15 amino acids. In nucleotides, the CDR3 is TGTGCTAGCAGCTCCCACTTAGGGACTCCAAATGAGCAGTTCTTC. Its protein is CASSSHLGTPNEQFF.

The V gene is TRBV2, the J gene TRBJ2-5, with D possibly TRBD1 on 5 matching bases. The germline V and J ends were trimmed by 2 bases and 4 bases, with 8 bases remaining between them. Germline V gene lookup returns CDR1 SNHLY and CDR2 FYNNEI. The CDR3 sequence is 13 residues long. The CDR3 DNA is TGTGCCAGCAGTGAAATGACAGCAGAGACCCAGTACTTC. As protein: CASSEMTAETQYF.

This chain uses TRBV7-9 with TRBJ1-4; the match to TRBD1 covers 9 bases. V lost 5 bases and J lost 4; bases outside the gene matches: 2. The length of the CDR3 is 14 residues. CDR1 and CDR2 (germline): SEHNR, FQNEAQ (reference sequence). Here the CDR3 reads CASSADRGNEKLFF. The CDR3 region has the DNA TGTGCCAGCAGCGCGGACAGGGGTAATGAAAAACTGTTTTTT.

This chain links TRBV11-2 with TRBJ2-1; TRBD2 agrees at 7 bases. This CDR3 is 17 amino acids long. Trimming removed 1 base from V and 8 bases from J; junction bases left unmatched: 14. Germline values: CDR1 SGHAT, CDR2 FQNNGV. Here the CDR3 reads CASSLGLRLAGDDEQFF. In DNA, the CDR3 is TGTGCCAGCAGCTTAGGTCTTCGACTAGCTGGCGACGATGAGCAGTTCTTC. Full variable domain (outside the CDR3, taken from reference TRBV11-2 and TRBJ2-1): EAGVAQSPRYKIIEKRQSVAFWCNPISGHATLYWYQQILGQGPKLLIQFQNNGVVDDSQLPKDRFSAERLKGVDSTLKIQPAKLEDSAVYLCASSLGLRLAGDDEQFFGPGTRLTVL.